This TCR beta chain was sequenced during a study of control samples from healthy donors and cancer patients. Produced via immunoSEQ multiplex PCR; TCRdb's table is partial and in-frame only. The sample consists of 110,000 or so clones, 83% of them appearing once. The V end was cut by 4 bases, the J end by 4 bases, with 7 bases between. The CDR3 loop spans 11 amino acids. The germline gives CDR1 SQVTM, CDR2 ANQGSEA. The sequencing input was blood. This sequence originates from a woman aged 45-60 years in good health. The chain carries TRBV29-1 and TRBJ1-2; D ambiguous. The CDR3 loop reads CSVVFSYGYTF. DNA for the CDR3: TGCAGCGTTGTTTTCAGCTATGGCTACACCTTC.